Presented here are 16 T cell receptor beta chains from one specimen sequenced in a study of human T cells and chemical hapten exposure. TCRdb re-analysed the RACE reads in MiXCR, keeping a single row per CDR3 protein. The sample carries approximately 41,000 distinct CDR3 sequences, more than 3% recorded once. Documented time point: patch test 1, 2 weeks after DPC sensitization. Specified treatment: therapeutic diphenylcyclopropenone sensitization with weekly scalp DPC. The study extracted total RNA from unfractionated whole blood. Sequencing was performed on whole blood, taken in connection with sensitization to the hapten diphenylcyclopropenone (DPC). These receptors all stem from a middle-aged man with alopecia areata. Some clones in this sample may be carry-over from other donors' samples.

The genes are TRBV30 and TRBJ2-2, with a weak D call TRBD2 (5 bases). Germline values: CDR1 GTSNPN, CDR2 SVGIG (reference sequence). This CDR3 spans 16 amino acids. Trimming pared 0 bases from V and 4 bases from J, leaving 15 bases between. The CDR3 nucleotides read TGTGCCTGGAGTGTACCTTCGGCCCGGGGCACCGGGGAGCTGTTTTTT. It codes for CAWSVPSARGTGELFF.

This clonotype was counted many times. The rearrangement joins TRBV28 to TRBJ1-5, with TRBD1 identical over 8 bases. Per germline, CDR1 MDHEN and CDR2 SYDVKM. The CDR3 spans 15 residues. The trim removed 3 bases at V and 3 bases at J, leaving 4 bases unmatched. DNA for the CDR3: TGTGCCAGCAGTTTCGGGGACAGGAACAATCAGCCCCAGCATTTT. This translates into CASSFGDRNNQPQHF. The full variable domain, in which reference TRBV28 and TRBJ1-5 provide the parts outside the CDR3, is DVKVTQSSRYLVKRTGEKVFLECVQDMDHENMFWYRQDPGLGLRLIYFSYDVKMKEKGDIPEGYSVSREKKERFSLILESASTNQTSMYLCASSFGDRNNQPQHFGDGTRLSIL.

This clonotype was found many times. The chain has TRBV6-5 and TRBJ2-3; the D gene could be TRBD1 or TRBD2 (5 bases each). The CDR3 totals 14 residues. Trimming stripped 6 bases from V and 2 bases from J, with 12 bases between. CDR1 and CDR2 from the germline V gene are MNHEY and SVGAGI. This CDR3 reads CASRMGRNTDTQYF. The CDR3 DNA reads TGTGCCAGCAGAATGGGACGGAACACAGATACGCAGTATTTT.

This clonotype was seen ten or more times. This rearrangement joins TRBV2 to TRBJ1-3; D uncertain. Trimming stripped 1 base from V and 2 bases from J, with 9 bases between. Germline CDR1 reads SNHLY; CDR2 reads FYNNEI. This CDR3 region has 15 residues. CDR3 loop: CASSEEGLAGNTIYF. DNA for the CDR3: TGTGCCAGCAGTGAAGAGGGTCTGGCTGGAAACACCATATATTTT.

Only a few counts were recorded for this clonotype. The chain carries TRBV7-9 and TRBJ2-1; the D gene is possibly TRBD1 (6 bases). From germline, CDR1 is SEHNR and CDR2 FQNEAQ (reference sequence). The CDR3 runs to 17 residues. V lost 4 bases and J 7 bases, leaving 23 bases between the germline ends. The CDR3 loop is CASSYPGHLFQENEQFF. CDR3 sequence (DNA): TGTGCCAGCAGCTACCCGGGACACCTATTCCAAGAGAATGAGCAGTTCTTC.

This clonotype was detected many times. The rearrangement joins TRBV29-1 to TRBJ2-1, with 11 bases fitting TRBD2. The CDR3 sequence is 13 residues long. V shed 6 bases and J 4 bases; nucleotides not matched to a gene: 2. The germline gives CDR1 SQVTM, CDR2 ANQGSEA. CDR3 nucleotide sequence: TGCAGCGTCGGGACTAGCGGTTACAATGAGCAGTTCTTC. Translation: CSVGTSGYNEQFF.

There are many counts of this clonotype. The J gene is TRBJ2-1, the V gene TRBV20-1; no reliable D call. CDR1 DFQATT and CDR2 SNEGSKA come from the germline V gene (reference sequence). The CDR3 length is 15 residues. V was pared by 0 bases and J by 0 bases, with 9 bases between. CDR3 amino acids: CSARDLSYSYNEQFF. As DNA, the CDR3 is TGCAGTGCTAGAGATCTCTCTTACTCCTACAATGAGCAGTTCTTC.

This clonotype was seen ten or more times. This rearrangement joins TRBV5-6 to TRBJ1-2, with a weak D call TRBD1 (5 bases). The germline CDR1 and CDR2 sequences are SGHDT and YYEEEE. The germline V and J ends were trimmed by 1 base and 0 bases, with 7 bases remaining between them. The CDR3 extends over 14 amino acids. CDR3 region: CASSLRGANYGYTF. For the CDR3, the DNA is TGTGCCAGCAGCTTGAGAGGGGCTAACTATGGCTACACCTTC.

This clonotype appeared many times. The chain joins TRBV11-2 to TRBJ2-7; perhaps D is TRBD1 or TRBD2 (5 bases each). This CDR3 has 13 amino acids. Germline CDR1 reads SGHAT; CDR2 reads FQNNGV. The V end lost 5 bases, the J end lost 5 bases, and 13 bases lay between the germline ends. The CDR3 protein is CASSPGTANEQYF. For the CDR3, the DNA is TGTGCCAGCAGCCCCGGGACGGCTAACGAGCAGTACTTC.

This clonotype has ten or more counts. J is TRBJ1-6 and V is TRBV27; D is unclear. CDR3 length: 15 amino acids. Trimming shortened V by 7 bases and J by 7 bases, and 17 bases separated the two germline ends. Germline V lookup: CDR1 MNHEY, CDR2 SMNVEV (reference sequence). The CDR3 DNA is TGTGCCAGCACTTTTATTGGGATTTCGAATTCACCCCTCCACTTT. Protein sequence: CASTFIGISNSPLHF.

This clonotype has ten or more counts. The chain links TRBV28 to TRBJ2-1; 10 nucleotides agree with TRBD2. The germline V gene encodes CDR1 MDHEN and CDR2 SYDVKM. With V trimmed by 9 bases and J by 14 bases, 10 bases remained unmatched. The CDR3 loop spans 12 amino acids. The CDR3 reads CASHRVAGGKFF. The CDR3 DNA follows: TGTGCCAGTCATCGAGTAGCGGGGGGAAAGTTCTTC.

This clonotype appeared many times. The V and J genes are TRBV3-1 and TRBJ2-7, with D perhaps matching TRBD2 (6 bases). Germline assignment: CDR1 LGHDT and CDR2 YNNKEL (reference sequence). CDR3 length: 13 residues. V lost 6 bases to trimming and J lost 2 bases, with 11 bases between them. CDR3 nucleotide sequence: TGTGCCAGCAGGGGGACTCCGGCCTACGAGCAGTACTTC. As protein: CASRGTPAYEQYF.

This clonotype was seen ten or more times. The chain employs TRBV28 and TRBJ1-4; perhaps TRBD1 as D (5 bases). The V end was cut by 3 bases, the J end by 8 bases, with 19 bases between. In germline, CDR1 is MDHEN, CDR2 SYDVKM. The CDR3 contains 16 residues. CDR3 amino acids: CASSFPGPARGEKLFF. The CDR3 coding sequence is TGTGCCAGCAGTTTCCCGGGACCAGCTCGGGGGGAAAAACTGTTTTTT.

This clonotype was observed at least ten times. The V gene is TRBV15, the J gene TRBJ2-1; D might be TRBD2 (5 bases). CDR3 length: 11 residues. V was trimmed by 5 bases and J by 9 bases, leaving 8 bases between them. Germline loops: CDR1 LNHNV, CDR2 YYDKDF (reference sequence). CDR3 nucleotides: TGTGCCACCAGCGCCCGGGGTGAGCAGTTCTTC. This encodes CATSARGEQFF.

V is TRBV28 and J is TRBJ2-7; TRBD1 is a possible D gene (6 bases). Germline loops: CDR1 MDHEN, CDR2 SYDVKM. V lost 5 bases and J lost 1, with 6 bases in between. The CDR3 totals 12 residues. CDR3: CASSQGSYEQYF. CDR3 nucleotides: TGTGCCAGCAGTCAGGGGTCCTACGAGCAGTACTTC.

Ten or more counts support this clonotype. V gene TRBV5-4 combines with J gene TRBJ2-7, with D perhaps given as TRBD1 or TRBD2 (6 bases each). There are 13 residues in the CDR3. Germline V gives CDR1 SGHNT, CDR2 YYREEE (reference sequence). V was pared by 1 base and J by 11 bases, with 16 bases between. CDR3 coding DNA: TGTGCCAGCAGCTTGACAGGGAGGCCGCTGGAGTACTTC. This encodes CASSLTGRPLEYF.